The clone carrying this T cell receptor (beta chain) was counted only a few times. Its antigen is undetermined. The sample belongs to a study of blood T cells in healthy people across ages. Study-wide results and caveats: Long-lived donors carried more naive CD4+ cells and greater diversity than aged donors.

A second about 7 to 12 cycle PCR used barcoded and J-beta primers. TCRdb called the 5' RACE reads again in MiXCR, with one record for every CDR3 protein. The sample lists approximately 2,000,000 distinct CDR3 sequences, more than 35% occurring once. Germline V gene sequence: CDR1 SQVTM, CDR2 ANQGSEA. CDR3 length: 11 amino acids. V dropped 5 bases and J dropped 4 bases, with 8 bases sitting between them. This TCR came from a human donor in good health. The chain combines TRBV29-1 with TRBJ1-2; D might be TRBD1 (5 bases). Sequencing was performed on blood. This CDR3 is CSVKGPYGYTF. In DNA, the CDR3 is TGCAGCGTTAAGGGGCCCTATGGCTACACCTTC.